Each of the 22 T cell receptor beta chains below was sequenced from the same sample in a study of cytomegalovirus exposure and HLA in healthy donors. PCR was performed using 60 Vbeta and 13 Jbeta primers. Sequencing was performed with immunoSEQ multiplex PCR; in TCRdb, only in-frame clones are kept and a portion is missing. This table holds 140,000 or so clones, over 75% found once. The material sequenced was PBMCs. These receptors came from a man between 40 and 49 years old in good health and CMV-seronegative.

The table lists this clone with a count of one. This sample also contains other DNA sequences that code for the same CDR3. The CDR3 region has the DNA TGTGCCAGCAGCTTGGAGCCAAAAGAGACCCAGTACTTC. Protein: CASSLEPKETQYF. J is TRBJ2-5 and V is TRBV5-6; D remains unclear. V lost 0 bases to trimming and J lost 3 bases, with 6 bases between them. The CDR3 runs to 13 residues. Germline V CDR1 and CDR2: SGHDT, YYEEEE. Variable domain in full (rest from reference TRBV5-6 and TRBJ2-5): DAGVTQSPTHLIKTRGQQVTLRCSPKSGHDTVSWYQQALGQGPQFIFQYYEEEERQRGNFPDRFSGHQFPNYSSELNVNALLLGDSALYLCASSLEPKETQYFGPGTRLLVL.

The rearrangement uses TRBV30 and TRBJ2-1, with no clear D. V was cut by 4 bases and J by 4 bases, with 8 bases left in between. The CDR3 sequence is 12 residues long. The germline gives CDR1 GTSNPN, CDR2 SVGIG (reference sequence). CDR3 sequence reads: CAWNSGYNEQFF. The DNA of the CDR3 is TGTGCCTGGAACTCCGGGTACAATGAGCAGTTCTTC.

This clone was seen only once. The chain has TRBV27 and TRBJ2-5; TRBD1 is a possible D gene (6 bases). TRBJ2-7 explains the end of the DNA better; the J call may be wrong. This CDR3 has 14 residues. CDR1 MNHEY and CDR2 SMNVEV come from the germline V gene (reference sequence). CDR3 nucleotide sequence: TGTGCCAGCCGACCGGGACAAATCTCCTACGAGCAGTACTTC. Amino acid sequence: CASRPGQISYEQYF.

The table lists this clone with a count of one. The chain employs TRBV6-5 and TRBJ1-1, with D possibly TRBD1 on 5 matching bases. CDR3 length: 14 amino acids. Trimming cost V 0 bases and J 5 bases, with 10 bases left between them. Germline CDR1 reads MNHEY; CDR2 reads SVGAGI. CDR3 in DNA: TGTGCCAGCAGTTACTCGCAGGGTTATACTGAAGCTTTCTTT. Translation: CASSYSQGYTEAFF.

The rearrangement joins TRBV27 to TRBJ2-3; 10 positions match TRBD2. V was pared by 7 bases and J by 3 bases, with 10 bases of the junction left unmatched. The germline V gene has CDR1 MNHEY and CDR2 SMNVEV (reference sequence). The CDR3 is made up of 16 amino acids. CDR3 sequence reads: CASTSFASGRTDTQYF. CDR3 in DNA: TGTGCCAGCACCTCTTTTGCTAGCGGGAGAACAGATACGCAGTATTTT.

This clone was counted a few times. J is TRBJ2-3 and V is TRBV29-1; 7 bases line up with TRBD2. Germline-derived CDR1 and CDR2 are SQVTM and ANQGSEA. CDR3 length: 17 residues. V lost 6 bases to trimming and J lost 0 bases; unmatched junction nucleotides: 15. The CDR3 DNA is TGCAGCGTCCGGGGGGAAGCTAGCGGCCTAAGCACAGATACGCAGTATTTT. Amino acid sequence: CSVRGEASGLSTDTQYF.

In its sample, this clone was seen once. V is TRBV7-9 and J is TRBJ2-3; 8 bases fit TRBD2. The length of the CDR3 is 19 residues. Losses at the gene ends were 5 bases for V and 1 base for J; bases not matched to a gene: 17. Looked up from germline, CDR1 is SEHNR and CDR2 is FQNEAQ (reference sequence). The CDR3 region is CASSRFPRSGEEGTDTQYF. The CDR3 DNA reads TGTGCCAGCAGCCGATTCCCACGTAGCGGGGAGGAAGGCACAGATACGCAGTATTTT. Together with reference TRBV7-9 and TRBJ2-3, the CDR3 gives the full variable domain: DTGVSQNPRHKITKRGQNVTFRCDPISEHNRLYWYRQTLGQGPEFLTYFQNEAQLEKSRLLSDRFSAERPKGSFSTLEIQRTEQGDSAMYLCASSRFPRSGEEGTDTQYFGPGTRLTVL.

The rearrangement links TRBV6-5 to TRBJ2-1, with 9 positions matching TRBD1. Germline V gives CDR1 MNHEY, CDR2 SVGAGI. The V gene end was trimmed by 4 bases and the J gene end by 8 bases; junction bases not matched to a gene: 6. CDR3 length: 14 amino acids. CDR3 DNA sequence: TGTGCCAGCAGTTCCGGACAGGGGTCAGATGAGCAGTTCTTC. As protein: CASSSGQGSDEQFF.

CDR3 protein: CATSRDYPGRFYEQYF. The CDR3 coding sequence is TGTGCCACCAGCAGAGATTATCCAGGCAGGTTTTACGAGCAGTACTTC. The chain is built from TRBV15 and TRBJ2-7, with no clear D. Germline CDR1 is LNHNV and CDR2 is YYDKDF (reference sequence). The CDR3 extends over 16 amino acids. Trimming shortened V by 0 bases and J by 4 bases, and 16 bases separated the two germline ends.

This clone was picked up one time. V is TRBV19 and J is TRBJ2-5; D may be TRBD1 (6 bases). Trimming shortened V by 6 bases and J by 2 bases, and 16 bases separated the two germline ends. Germline assignment: CDR1 LNHDA and CDR2 SQIVND (reference sequence). CDR3 length: 15 residues. CDR3 in DNA: TGTGCCAGTAGCGGGTCGACAGGAGTACAAGAGACCCAGTACTTC. Translation gives CASSGSTGVQETQYF. The whole variable domain, remainder taken from reference TRBV19 and TRBJ2-5, is DGGITQSPKYLFRKEGQNVTLSCEQNLNHDAMYWYRQDPGQGLRLIYYSQIVNDFQKGDIAEGYSVSREKKESFPLTVTSAQKNPTAFYLCASSGSTGVQETQYFGPGTRLLVL.

The DNA of the CDR3 is TGTGCCAGCAGCCCCCGTGAGGGGGAAACCGGGGAGCTGTTTTTT. Amino acid sequence: CASSPREGETGELFF. This rearrangement joins TRBV7-6 to TRBJ2-2, with TRBD1 as a possible D gene (6 bases). From germline, CDR1 is SGHVS and CDR2 FNYEAQ. CDR3 length: 15 amino acids. V lost 5 bases and J lost 5, with 15 bases in between.

The chain joins TRBV28 to TRBJ2-3, with a tentative D call TRBD2 (5 bases). With 1 base removed from V and 6 bases from J, the gap between germline ends came to 11 bases. This CDR3 is built from 14 residues. Germline CDR1 MDHEN, CDR2 SYDVKM. The CDR3 loop reads CASSLSGFGDTQYF. The CDR3 DNA is TGTGCCAGCAGTTTATCGGGGTTTGGGGATACGCAGTATTTT.

This clone showed up just a few times. The V call is TRBV27, the J call TRBJ2-7, with TRBD2 matching 9 bases. Germline-derived CDR1 and CDR2 are MNHEY and SMNVEV (reference sequence). Trimming took 1 base from V and 5 from J; bases not matched to a gene: 15. The CDR3 consists of 18 residues. This chain's CDR3 is CASSLLAGVREGPHEQYF. CDR3 nucleotides: TGTGCCAGCAGTTTATTGGCGGGGGTGCGGGAGGGCCCACACGAGCAGTACTTC.

The genes are TRBV10-3 and TRBJ1-2; 7 positions match TRBD1. The trim removed 6 bases at V and 8 bases at J, leaving 12 bases unmatched. Germline V gene lookup returns CDR1 ENHRY and CDR2 SYGVKD. The CDR3 has 14 residues. The DNA of the CDR3 is TGTGCCATCAGCGGACAGGACCCGTTTTCGGGCTACACCTTC. Amino acid sequence: CAISGQDPFSGYTF.

The chain recombines TRBV5-4 with TRBJ2-7; perhaps TRBD2 as D (7 bases). The germline V gene has CDR1 SGHNT and CDR2 YYREEE (reference sequence). The CDR3 sequence is 15 residues long. Trimming left V 4 bases short and J 5 bases short, with 19 bases between. The CDR3 sequence is CASSVGGGAGNEQYF. The CDR3 bases are TGTGCCAGCAGCGTTGGTGGGGGGGCGGGCAACGAGCAGTACTTC.

The V and J genes are TRBV4-1 and TRBJ1-2; D remains unclear. The CDR3 is 14 residues long. With 3 bases removed from V and 2 bases from J, the gap between germline ends came to 10 bases. Per germline, CDR1 MGHRA and CDR2 YSYEKL. CDR3 sequence (DNA): TGCGCCAGCAGCCACGAGTTACCAAACTATGGCTACACCTTC. Amino acid sequence: CASSHELPNYGYTF.

The rearrangement uses TRBV6-5 and TRBJ2-2, with TRBD2 as a possible D gene (5 bases). The CDR3 extends over 14 amino acids. Trimming removed 4 bases at V and 4 bases at J, with 10 bases between. The germline V gene has CDR1 MNHEY and CDR2 SVGAGI. CDR3: CASSLLGTTGELFF. In DNA, the CDR3 is TGTGCCAGCAGTTTACTAGGAACCACCGGGGAGCTGTTTTTT.

Only one count was recorded for this clone. The chain joins TRBV11-2 to TRBJ2-5; no firm D call. The CDR3 has 14 amino acids. Germline assignment: CDR1 SGHAT and CDR2 FQNNGV. V was cut by 5 bases and J by 0 bases, with 10 bases left in between. The CDR3 nucleotides are TGTGCCAGCAGCACACAAAAGTACCAAGAGACCCAGTACTTC. It translates to CASSTQKYQETQYF. Filled out from reference TRBV11-2 and TRBJ2-5, the complete variable domain reads EAGVAQSPRYKIIEKRQSVAFWCNPISGHATLYWYQQILGQGPKLLIQFQNNGVVDDSQLPKDRFSAERLKGVDSTLKIQPAKLEDSAVYLCASSTQKYQETQYFGPGTRLLVL.

In nucleotides, the CDR3 is TGTGCCAGCAGCCCGGGACTAGCGGGAGAAAGCAATGAGCAGTTCTTC. Translating it yields CASSPGLAGESNEQFF. The chain has TRBV11-2 and TRBJ2-1, with 14 bases that match TRBD2. The CDR3 is 16 amino acids. The germline gives CDR1 SGHAT, CDR2 FQNNGV. V was pared by 5 bases and J by 6 bases, with 6 bases of the junction left unmatched.

This chain connects TRBV13 to TRBJ1-1, with D maybe TRBD1 (6 bases). The CDR3 spans 13 residues. V lost 5 bases to trimming and J lost 5 bases, with 12 bases between them. Looked up from germline, CDR1 is PRHDT and CDR2 is FYEKMQ (reference sequence). The CDR3, as DNA: TGTGCCAGCAGCGTCTCAACAGGGACTGAAGCTTTCTTT. Encoded protein: CASSVSTGTEAFF.

V and J are TRBV27 and TRBJ1-2; tentative D call: TRBD1 (6 bases). Trimming took 8 bases from V and 7 from J, leaving 17 bases between them. This CDR3 is built from 13 residues. The germline CDR1 and CDR2 sequences are MNHEY and SMNVEV (reference sequence). CDR3 protein: CASATRGGIGYTF. DNA for the CDR3: TGTGCCAGCGCCACCCGAGGGGGAATTGGCTACACCTTC.

The V gene is TRBV28, the J gene TRBJ2-5; D might be TRBD1 (5 bases). This CDR3 is 14 amino acids long. V was trimmed by 5 bases and J by 5 bases, leaving 15 bases between them. Germline V gene sequence: CDR1 MDHEN, CDR2 SYDVKM. CDR3 DNA: TGTGCCAGCAGTCAGCCAGGGATTGAGGAGACCCAGTACTTC. Protein product: CASSQPGIEETQYF. The whole variable domain, remainder taken from reference TRBV28 and TRBJ2-5, is DVKVTQSSRYLVKRTGEKVFLECVQDMDHENMFWYRQDPGLGLRLIYFSYDVKMKEKGDIPEGYSVSREKKERFSLILESASTNQTSMYLCASSQPGIEETQYFGPGTRLLVL.